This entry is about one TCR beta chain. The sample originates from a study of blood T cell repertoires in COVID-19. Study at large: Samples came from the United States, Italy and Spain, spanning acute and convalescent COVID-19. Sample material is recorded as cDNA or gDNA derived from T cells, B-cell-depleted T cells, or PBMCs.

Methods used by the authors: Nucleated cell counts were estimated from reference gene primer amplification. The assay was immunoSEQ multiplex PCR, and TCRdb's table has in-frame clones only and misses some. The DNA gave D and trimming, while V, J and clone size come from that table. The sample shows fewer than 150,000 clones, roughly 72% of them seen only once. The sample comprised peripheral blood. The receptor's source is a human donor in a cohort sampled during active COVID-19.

The CDR3 DNA follows: TGTGCCAGCAGCCTCCTTCAGGCAAGGTCGGTCGAGCAGTACTTC. It encodes CASSLLQARSVEQYF. The gene calls are TRBV3-1 (or the pseudogene TRBV3-2) and TRBJ2-7; D not resolved. V lost 4 bases to trimming and J lost 6 bases, with 19 bases between them. The CDR3 totals 15 residues. Germline CDR1 LGHDT, CDR2 YNNKEL (reference sequence).